Presented here are 29 T cell receptor beta chains from one specimen sequenced in a study of human versus mouse CDR3 diversity and MHC coevolution (dated by TCRdb to 2016 to 2017). Libraries were prepared through the immunoSEQ multiplex PCR assay. TCRdb obtained this table from immuneACCESS and retained in-frame rearrangements with V and J assigned. These tables miss some clones; where compared with another copy, unresolved V genes account for less than half of the shortfall, and the remainder is unexplained. The sample data list tens of thousands of clones, and 92% of these were observed just once. In total, the top ten clones hold roughly 0.16% of the sample. The sample was naive CD4+ T cells from blood. Read against the paper, the sample's cell subset or site label means: CD45RO-negative CD62L-positive naive CD4 T cells. All receptors derive from a person between 25 and 75 years old in good health.

The rearrangement joins TRBV28 to TRBJ1-1; D remains unclear. The V gene lost 5 bases and the J gene lost 5 bases, with 18 bases spanning the gap. Per germline, CDR1 MDHEN and CDR2 SYDVKM. The CDR3 has 15 residues. The CDR3 DNA sequence: TGTGCCAGCAGTCACCCGAGACAAGATTTTACTGAAGCTTTCTTT. As protein: CASSHPRQDFTEAFF.

The V gene is TRBV5-6, the J gene TRBJ2-6, with D unresolved. Trimming cost V 4 bases and J 2 bases, with 4 bases left between them. Germline values: CDR1 SGHDT, CDR2 YYEEEE. The CDR3 runs to 13 residues. This CDR3 is CASSRAGANVLTF. In DNA form, the CDR3 reads TGTGCCAGCAGCCGTGCTGGGGCCAACGTCCTGACTTTC.

In DNA, the CDR3 is TGTGCCAGCAGCTTGGCTAGCGGGAACACCTACGAGCAGTACTTC. This translates into CASSLASGNTYEQYF. The rearrangement uses TRBV11-2 and TRBJ2-7; 9 bases are a match to TRBD2. The germline gives CDR1 SGHAT, CDR2 FQNNGV. CDR3 length equals 15 residues. The trim removed 3 bases at V and 2 bases at J, leaving 5 bases unmatched.

The CDR3 DNA reads as TGCGTTATCACGTTGAGGACTGAAGCTTTCTTT. Translating it yields CVITLRTEAFF. The chain is built from TRBV29-1 and TRBJ1-1; no firm D call. The CDR3 runs 11 residues. The germline CDR1 and CDR2 sequences are SQVTM and ANQGSEA.

This clone was seen a handful of times. The chain links TRBV28 to TRBJ1-3; D might be TRBD1 (6 bases). The V end was cut by 3 bases, the J end by 3 bases, with 9 bases between. CDR1 is MDHEN and CDR2 is SYDVKM in the germline V gene. This CDR3 comprises 14 residues. The CDR3 protein is CASSFGQIGNTIYF. DNA of the CDR3: TGTGCCAGCAGTTTCGGACAGATTGGAAACACCATATATTTT.

V is TRBV5-4 and J is TRBJ1-2; D is uncertain. CDR3 length equals 16 residues. Germline lookup yields CDR1 SGHNT and CDR2 YYREEE (reference sequence). V was cut by 0 bases and J by 3 bases, with 15 bases left in between. The chain's CDR3 is CASSLGIQAPDYGYTF. In nucleotides, the CDR3 is TGTGCCAGCAGCTTGGGGATCCAGGCGCCAGACTATGGCTACACCTTC.

The count of this clone is one. V and J are TRBV2 and TRBJ1-1; 7 positions match TRBD1. V was pared by 5 bases and J by 0 bases, with 3 bases of the junction left unmatched. The CDR3 sequence is 14 residues long. Germline CDR1 SNHLY, CDR2 FYNNEI. CDR3 bases: TGTGCCAGCAGTAAGGGGGCGATGAACACTGAAGCTTTCTTT. Translating it yields CASSKGAMNTEAFF.

V gene TRBV20-1 combines with J gene TRBJ2-1; D unclear. The CDR3 contains 11 residues. Trimming shortened V by 0 bases and J by 8 bases, and 5 bases separated the two germline ends. CDR1 and CDR2 from the germline V gene are DFQATT and SNEGSKA (reference sequence). In nucleotides, the CDR3 is TGCAGTGCTAGAGATCGTTATGAGCAGTTCTTC. Its translation: CSARDRYEQFF.

The chain combines TRBV7-2 with TRBJ2-1, with 9 bases lining up with TRBD2. The CDR3 covers 16 residues. V shed 2 bases, J shed 3 bases, and the junction held 5 bases outside the gene matches. Per germline, CDR1 SGHTA and CDR2 FQGNSA. In DNA, the CDR3 is TGTGCCAGCAGCTTATCTAGCGGGGCTTTCTACAATGAGCAGTTCTTC. This codes for CASSLSSGAFYNEQFF.

The gene calls are TRBV19 and TRBJ2-7; tentatively, D is TRBD1 (10 bases). The CDR3 contains 19 residues. The V gene's germline CDR1 is LNHDA and CDR2 SQIVND (reference sequence). V was trimmed by 4 bases and J by 1 base, leaving 26 bases between them. Here the CDR3 DNA reads TGTGCCAGTAGTACCCGGGACAGGGGTCGGACTAGCGAGTCCTACGAGCAGTACTTC. It encodes CASSTRDRGRTSESYEQYF. Full variable domain (outside the CDR3, taken from reference TRBV19 and TRBJ2-7): DGGITQSPKYLFRKEGQNVTLSCEQNLNHDAMYWYRQDPGQGLRLIYYSQIVNDFQKGDIAEGYSVSREKKESFPLTVTSAQKNPTAFYLCASSTRDRGRTSESYEQYFGPGTRLTVT.

This chain joins TRBV19 and TRBJ2-5; possibly TRBD1 for D (6 bases). This CDR3 region has 13 residues. Germline-derived CDR1 and CDR2 are LNHDA and SQIVND (reference sequence). V was trimmed by 7 bases and J by 0 bases, leaving 9 bases between them. CDR3 sequence reads: CASNDRNQETQYF. The CDR3 DNA reads TGTGCCAGTAACGACAGGAACCAAGAGACCCAGTACTTC.

The genes are TRBV5-3 and TRBJ1-4; the match to TRBD1 covers 9 bases. TRBV5-3 is assigned to the ORF class and has an uncertain function. The V segment lost 4 bases and the J segment 0 bases; nucleotides outside the gene matches: 1. The CDR3 is made up of 15 amino acids. The CDR3: CARSDRGSTNEKLFF. CDR3 coding DNA: TGTGCCAGAAGCGACAGGGGGTCAACTAATGAAAAACTGTTTTTT.

The rearrangement joins TRBV7-9 to TRBJ1-1; a weak D match, TRBD1 (5 bases). V was pared by 3 bases and J by 0 bases, with 11 bases between. This CDR3 contains 15 residues. Germline V gives CDR1 SEHNR, CDR2 FQNEAQ (reference sequence). The CDR3 sequence: CASSFGGGMNTEAFF. The DNA for the CDR3 is TGTGCCAGCAGCTTTGGGGGAGGGATGAACACTGAAGCTTTCTTT.

V usage is TRBV4-1 and J usage is TRBJ2-1, with 14 positions matching TRBD2. The germline V gene encodes CDR1 MGHRA and CDR2 YSYEKL. Trimming at V came to 2 bases and at J to 0 bases, leaving 12 bases not matched to a gene. This CDR3 spans 21 amino acids. As DNA, the CDR3 is TGCGCCAGCAGCCAAAATATTGGACTAGCGGGGGGTCTCTTCTCCTACAATGAGCAGTTCTTC. This codes for CASSQNIGLAGGLFSYNEQFF.

This clone occurred once. The J gene is TRBJ2-3, the V gene TRBV28, with 11 bases identical to TRBD2. The CDR3 totals 15 residues. The V gene's germline CDR1 is MDHEN and CDR2 SYDVKM. V lost 5 bases to trimming and J lost 0 bases; unmatched junction nucleotides: 1. The CDR3 sequence is CASSRTSGSTDTQYF. DNA for the CDR3: TGTGCCAGCAGTAGGACTAGCGGGAGCACAGATACGCAGTATTTT.

This clone was recorded once. The chain combines TRBV19 with TRBJ1-5; no clear D. The CDR3 runs 17 residues. Germline assignment: CDR1 LNHDA and CDR2 SQIVND (reference sequence). Trimming removed 4 bases from V and 2 bases from J, with 18 bases in between. The CDR3 sequence is CASSTYGSAVGNQPQHF. The CDR3 DNA reads TGTGCCAGTAGTACCTATGGATCCGCGGTGGGCAATCAGCCCCAGCATTTT.

J is TRBJ2-3 and V is TRBV14; possible D gene TRBD2, 5 bases. This CDR3 is 13 amino acids long. Deletions cut 5 bases from V and 1 base from J, with 7 bases between. The germline CDR1 and CDR2 sequences are SGHDN and FVKESK. CDR3 in amino acids: CASSVRGTDTQYF. As DNA, the CDR3 is TGTGCCAGCAGCGTGAGGGGCACAGATACGCAGTATTTT.

This clone was seen once. The rearrangement links TRBV29-1 to TRBJ1-1; no reliable D call. Trimming pared 4 bases from V and 1 base from J, leaving 10 bases between. The CDR3 has 13 residues. Germline CDR1 SQVTM, CDR2 ANQGSEA. The CDR3 nucleotides read TGCAGCGTTGGAGAGGCACGGAACACTGAAGCTTTCTTT. Its protein is CSVGEARNTEAFF.

This clone was seen only once. This chain's CDR3 is CASSQQGAGELFF. CDR3 bases: TGCGCCAGCAGCCAACAGGGTGCCGGGGAGCTGTTTTTT. The chain has TRBV5-1 and TRBJ2-2; the D gene is possibly TRBD1 (6 bases). CDR1 is SGHRS and CDR2 is YFSETQ in the germline V gene. This CDR3 region has 13 residues. Trimming removed 4 bases from V and 6 bases from J, with 10 bases in between.

The chain combines TRBV7-9 with TRBJ2-7; 9 bases line up with TRBD2. The germline V gene has CDR1 SEHNR and CDR2 FQNEAQ (reference sequence). The CDR3 sequence is 15 residues long. V shed 5 bases and J 6 bases; nucleotides not matched to a gene: 11. This CDR3 reads CASSPRLAEAIEQYF. The CDR3 coding sequence is TGTGCCAGCAGCCCAAGACTAGCGGAGGCCATCGAGCAGTACTTC.

The rearrangement links TRBV19 to TRBJ2-3, with 7 bases that match TRBD1. The CDR3 has 14 residues. V shed 4 bases, J shed 1 base, and the junction held 2 bases outside the gene matches. CDR1 and CDR2 (germline): LNHDA, SQIVND (reference sequence). In DNA form, the CDR3 reads TGTGCCAGTAGTAACAGGGGCGGCACAGATACGCAGTATTTT. It is translated as CASSNRGGTDTQYF.

The gene calls are TRBV5-5 and TRBJ2-1; 9 bases match TRBD2. J gave up 0 bases and V 4 bases, and 5 bases lay outside the gene matches. CDR3 size: 16 residues. CDR1 and CDR2 from the germline V gene are SGHKS and YYEKEE (reference sequence). CDR3 in DNA: TGTGCCAGCAGCGCTCTAGCGGGGAGCTCCTACAATGAGCAGTTCTTC. It specifies CASSALAGSSYNEQFF.

The chain has TRBV2 and TRBJ1-1, with D possibly matching TRBD1 (5 bases). This CDR3 is 14 amino acids long. Trimming left V 4 bases short and J 1 base short, with 10 bases between. The germline V gene encodes CDR1 SNHLY and CDR2 FYNNEI. The CDR3 protein is CASSVGQGNTEAFF. The CDR3 DNA reads TGTGCCAGCAGTGTGGGGCAGGGGAACACTGAAGCTTTCTTT.

The gene calls are TRBV19 and TRBJ1-1; a weak D match, TRBD1 (6 bases). The CDR3 loop spans 14 amino acids. V was cut by 7 bases and J by 4 bases, with 16 bases left in between. Germline-derived CDR1 and CDR2 are LNHDA and SQIVND (reference sequence). The CDR3 DNA follows: TGTGCCAGTACTGAATGGGGGCCGCCCACTGAAGCTTTCTTT. The encoded protein is CASTEWGPPTEAFF.

CDR3 sequence: CASSFRPPGQYYGYTF. The CDR3, as DNA: TGTGCCAGCAGCTTCAGACCTCCGGGACAGTACTATGGCTACACCTTC. The chain is built from TRBV5-6 and TRBJ1-2; 7 bases agree with TRBD1. Germline V gene lookup returns CDR1 SGHDT and CDR2 YYEEEE. The J segment lost 3 bases and the V segment lost 2 bases, leaving 10 bases of the junction unmatched. This CDR3 comprises 16 residues.

This chain connects TRBV30 to TRBJ1-1; TRBD1 might be the D (6 bases). Germline-derived CDR1 and CDR2 are GTSNPN and SVGIG (reference sequence). V was shortened by 4 bases and J by 9 bases, with 9 bases between the two germline ends. This CDR3 has 10 amino acids. CDR3 DNA: TGTGCCTGGATCGGACAGAAAGCTTTCTTT. Amino acids: CAWIGQKAFF.

The chain joins TRBV5-4 to TRBJ1-2; D is possibly TRBD1 (5 bases). V was cut by 0 bases and J by 5 bases, with 11 bases left in between. There are 14 residues in the CDR3. Germline V lookup: CDR1 SGHNT, CDR2 YYREEE (reference sequence). Written as DNA, the CDR3 is TGTGCCAGCAGCTTGGGGGGGACTGAATATGGCTACACCTTC. Amino acids: CASSLGGTEYGYTF. Full variable domain (rest looked up from reference TRBV5-4 and TRBJ1-2): ETGVTQSPTHLIKTRGQQVTLRCSSQSGHNTVSWYQQALGQGPQFIFQYYREEENGRGNFPPRFSGLQFPNYSSELNVNALELDDSALYLCASSLGGTEYGYTFGSGTRLTVV.

This chain joins TRBV6-5 and TRBJ2-5; D is perhaps TRBD1 (5 bases). The J call may not be correct, given that the DNA end is closer to TRBJ2-7. CDR1 is MNHEY, CDR2 SVGAGI, per germline. This CDR3 has 15 residues. The CDR3 reads CASSPGQGVSYEQYF. Written as DNA, the CDR3 is TGTGCCAGCAGTCCTGGACAAGGGGTATCCTACGAGCAGTACTTC.

The V call is TRBV6-6, the J call TRBJ2-7; D possibly corresponds to TRBD1 (5 bases). Germline loops: CDR1 MNHNY, CDR2 SVGAGI (reference sequence). The CDR3 length is 12 residues. V lost 10 bases and J 3 bases, leaving 13 bases between the germline ends. The CDR3: CATRQRDYEQYF. In DNA form, the CDR3 reads TGTGCCACCCGACAGCGAGACTACGAGCAGTACTTC.